These 23 T cell receptor beta chains originate from one sample sequenced in a study of cytomegalovirus exposure and HLA in healthy donors. The PCR had 60 Vbeta and 13 Jbeta primers. Only in-frame clones appear in the TCRdb table, and some are missing; sequencing was by immunoSEQ multiplex PCR. The table has tens of thousands of clones, 73% seen once. Sequencing was performed on PBMCs. The receptor set was obtained from a man aged 45-60 years in good health and CMV-seronegative.

The chain joins TRBV6-5 to TRBJ1-2; no clear D. Trimming stripped 0 bases from V and 0 bases from J, with 11 bases between. The CDR3 contains 16 residues. Germline V lookup: CDR1 MNHEY, CDR2 SVGAGI. The CDR3 region has the DNA TGTGCCAGCAGTTACTCCCCGTTTGGAGCTAACTATGGCTACACCTTC. Translation gives CASSYSPFGANYGYTF.

The chain uses TRBV4-2 and TRBJ2-7, with D perhaps TRBD1 (5 bases). CDR1 and CDR2 (germline): LGHNA, YNFKEQ. The CDR3 is 17 amino acids. V was clipped by 0 bases and J by 1 base, with 16 bases between them. CDR3 nucleotide sequence: TGTGCCAGCAGCCAAGATTTGGGGCGAGAATTTTCCTACGAGCAGTACTTC. Protein product: CASSQDLGREFSYEQYF.

In this sample, this clone turned up a few times. J is TRBJ2-7 and V is TRBV6-1; D is perhaps TRBD2 (5 bases). Between the trimmed V and J ends, which lost 2 bases and 5 bases, there was a span of 7 bases. Per germline, CDR1 MNHNS and CDR2 SASEGT. This CDR3 region has 12 residues. The CDR3 DNA reads TGTGCCAGCAGTGAATGGAGGAACGAGCAGTACTTC. Residues: CASSEWRNEQYF.

This sequence joins TRBV5-6 and TRBJ2-1; D is uncertain. Germline-derived CDR1 and CDR2 are SGHDT and YYEEEE. This CDR3 has 12 amino acids. V was shortened by 6 bases and J by 3 bases, with 7 bases between the two germline ends. The CDR3 bases are TGTGCCAGCAACACCGTCTACAATGAGCAGTTCTTC. This sequence encodes CASNTVYNEQFF.

This clone turned up a few times. The rearrangement joins TRBV6-5 to TRBJ1-6; D unresolved. This CDR3 has 14 amino acids. Germline CDR1 is MNHEY and CDR2 is SVGAGI. Trimming shortened V by 4 bases and J by 4 bases, and 8 bases separated the two germline ends. Here the CDR3 reads CASSSPGYNSPLHF. The CDR3 bases are TGTGCCAGCAGTTCCCCGGGTTATAATTCACCCCTCCACTTT.

This sequence joins TRBV21-1 and TRBJ1-1. TRBV21-1 is reported as a pseudogene. CDR3 length: 15 amino acids. The DNA of the CDR3 is TGTGCCAGCAGCAAAGATACCTCGATGACGGGAGAAGCTTTCTTT. Its protein product is CASSKDTSMTGEAFF.

The CDR3 bases are TGTGCCAGCAGTGACCCAGGGAACACTGAAGCTTTCTTT. This encodes CASSDPGNTEAFF. V and J are TRBV6-6 and TRBJ1-1, with D unresolved. CDR3 length equals 13 residues. Per germline, CDR1 MNHNY and CDR2 SVGAGI (reference sequence). The ends were cut back, 5 bases at V and 1 base at J, with 8 bases in the middle.

The V gene is TRBV7-9, the J gene TRBJ2-1, with 10 bases that match TRBD1. Germline trimming cut 1 base from V and 6 bases from J; bases unmatched to any gene: 3. Germline V gene data show CDR1 as SEHNR and CDR2 as FQNEAQ (reference sequence). This CDR3 has 15 amino acids. CDR3 DNA: TGTGCCAGCAGCTTAGTGACAGGGGGCTCCAATGAGCAGTTCTTC. Translated: CASSLVTGGSNEQFF.

V gene TRBV19 combines with J gene TRBJ1-6, with D perhaps matching TRBD1 (6 bases). From germline, CDR1 is LNHDA and CDR2 SQIVND (reference sequence). The ends were cut back, 3 bases at V and 7 bases at J, with 16 bases in the middle. CDR3 length: 16 residues. The CDR3 reads CASSITGPGRNSPLHF. In DNA, the CDR3 is TGTGCCAGTAGTATTACAGGGCCGGGGCGAAATTCACCCCTCCACTTT. Combining the CDR3 with reference TRBV19 and TRBJ1-6 gives the whole variable domain DGGITQSPKYLFRKEGQNVTLSCEQNLNHDAMYWYRQDPGQGLRLIYYSQIVNDFQKGDIAEGYSVSREKKESFPLTVTSAQKNPTAFYLCASSITGPGRNSPLHFGNGTRLTVT.

The chain employs TRBV5-1 and TRBJ2-3, with no clear D. Trimming took off 4 bases at V and 5 bases at J, with 8 bases between the two ends. The CDR3 spans 12 residues. Germline assignment: CDR1 SGHRS and CDR2 YFSETQ. In nucleotides, the CDR3 is TGCGCCAGCAGCCCCTACGGAGATACGCAGTATTTT. It specifies CASSPYGDTQYF.

The rearrangement joins TRBV6-6 to TRBJ2-1; 11 nucleotides match TRBD1. Trimming took 5 bases from V and 7 from J; bases not matched to a gene: 10. Germline V CDR1 and CDR2: MNHNY, SVGAGI (reference sequence). This CDR3 is 16 amino acids long. The CDR3 here is CASSASDRGQWNEQFF. CDR3 coding DNA: TGTGCCAGCAGTGCCTCGGACAGGGGGCAGTGGAATGAGCAGTTCTTC.

The chain couples TRBV6-6 to TRBJ1-6, with unresolved D. From germline, CDR1 is MNHNY and CDR2 SVGAGI (reference sequence). This CDR3 has 15 residues. Trimming left V 5 bases short and J 0 bases short, with 8 bases between. CDR3 region: CASSPDSSYNSPLHF. CDR3 DNA: TGTGCCAGCAGTCCTGATAGCTCCTATAATTCACCCCTCCACTTT.

The chain couples TRBV19 to TRBJ2-6; D perhaps matches TRBD1 (6 bases). V gave up 2 bases and J gave up 1 base, with 15 bases separating them. The CDR3 length is 18 residues. Germline CDR1 and CDR2: LNHDA and SQIVND (reference sequence). CDR3 loop: CASSISGVDLSGANVLTF. CDR3 nucleotide sequence: TGTGCCAGTAGTATATCAGGGGTGGACCTGTCTGGGGCCAACGTCCTGACTTTC. The variable domain in full, with the rest retrieved from reference TRBV19 and TRBJ2-6, is DGGITQSPKYLFRKEGQNVTLSCEQNLNHDAMYWYRQDPGQGLRLIYYSQIVNDFQKGDIAEGYSVSREKKESFPLTVTSAQKNPTAFYLCASSISGVDLSGANVLTFGAGSRLTVL.

The chain couples TRBV5-4 to TRBJ1-4, with D unclear. V gave up 0 bases and J gave up 8 bases, with 17 bases separating them. Germline V gene sequence: CDR1 SGHNT, CDR2 YYREEE (reference sequence). The CDR3 length is 16 residues. The CDR3 region is CASSLGQTSRSEKLFF. CDR3 bases: TGTGCCAGCAGCTTGGGGCAAACCTCTCGTAGCGAAAAACTGTTTTTT.

This chain links TRBV7-6 with TRBJ2-7; 11 bases align to TRBD1. This CDR3 spans 15 amino acids. The germline CDR1 and CDR2 sequences are SGHVS and FNYEAQ. The ends lost 2 bases at V and 6 bases at J; junction bases unmatched: 6. CDR3 residues: CASSLSGQGAVEQYF. The CDR3 nucleotides are TGTGCCAGCAGCTTAAGTGGACAGGGGGCTGTCGAGCAGTACTTC.

The chain uses TRBV11-2 and TRBJ1-5, with TRBD1 matching 8 bases. The CDR3 is 15 residues long. Looked up from germline, CDR1 is SGHAT and CDR2 is FQNNGV. Trimming at V came to 5 bases and at J to 3 bases, leaving 6 bases not matched to a gene. The CDR3 sequence: CASSPDRDLNQPQHF. The CDR3 DNA sequence: TGTGCCAGCAGCCCGGACAGGGACCTCAATCAGCCCCAGCATTTT.

The gene calls are TRBV11-2 and TRBJ2-3, with D possibly being TRBD2 (5 bases). There are 16 residues in the CDR3. Per the germline V gene, CDR1 is SGHAT and CDR2 is FQNNGV. V was shortened by 0 bases and J by 2 bases, with 12 bases between the two germline ends. The DNA of the CDR3 is TGTGCCAGCAGCTTAGATAGAGGGCCCCCCACAGATACGCAGTATTTT. Protein sequence: CASSLDRGPPTDTQYF. Using reference TRBV11-2 and TRBJ2-3 for the parts outside the CDR3, the full variable domain is EAGVAQSPRYKIIEKRQSVAFWCNPISGHATLYWYQQILGQGPKLLIQFQNNGVVDDSQLPKDRFSAERLKGVDSTLKIQPAKLEDSAVYLCASSLDRGPPTDTQYFGPGTRLTVL.

The chain has TRBV5-1 and TRBJ1-2, with D perhaps matching TRBD1 (5 bases). Between the trimmed V and J ends, which lost 2 bases and 1 base, there was a span of 9 bases. CDR1 is SGHRS and CDR2 is YFSETQ in the germline V gene. The CDR3 spans 14 residues. The CDR3 DNA is TGCGCCAGCAGCTTAAAGGGGAATAACTATGGCTACACCTTC. Residues: CASSLKGNNYGYTF.

A few counts support this clone. The rearrangement links TRBV5-4 to TRBJ1-1; 9 bases fit TRBD1. The CDR3 is 13 residues long. From germline, CDR1 is SGHNT and CDR2 YYREEE (reference sequence). With V trimmed by 4 bases and J by 8 bases, 6 bases remained unmatched. In DNA form, the CDR3 reads TGTGCCAGCAGCATAGGACAGGGGATAGAAGCTTTCTTT. It translates to CASSIGQGIEAFF.

The genes are TRBV7-9 and TRBJ2-2; TRBD1 matches 7 bases. The length of the CDR3 is 15 residues. Germline V CDR1 and CDR2: SEHNR, FQNEAQ (reference sequence). The V segment lost 4 bases and the J segment 5 bases; nucleotides outside the gene matches: 7. Here the CDR3 DNA reads TGTGCCAGCAGCTCCACAGGGGACGGGACCGGGGAGCTGTTTTTT. It translates to CASSSTGDGTGELFF.

The chain uses TRBV7-9 and TRBJ2-6, with D perhaps matching TRBD1 (5 bases). The V gene lost 1 base and the J gene lost 0 bases, with 13 bases spanning the gap. Germline CDR1 is SEHNR and CDR2 is FQNEAQ (reference sequence). This CDR3 spans 18 amino acids. In DNA, the CDR3 is TGTGCCAGCAGCTTAGGGATAACAGGTCACTCTGGGGCCAACGTCCTGACTTTC. This translates into CASSLGITGHSGANVLTF.

The chain uses TRBV13 and TRBJ1-1, with a weak D call TRBD1 (5 bases). Germline V gene sequence: CDR1 PRHDT, CDR2 FYEKMQ (reference sequence). The germline V and J ends were trimmed by 5 bases and 1 base, with 8 bases remaining between them. The CDR3 consists of 13 residues. The CDR3 loop reads CASSTQGNTEAFF. In nucleotides, the CDR3 is TGTGCCAGCAGCACGCAGGGGAACACTGAAGCTTTCTTT. The full variable domain, its missing parts supplied by reference TRBV13 and TRBJ1-1, is AAGVIQSPRHLIKEKRETATLKCYPIPRHDTVYWYQQGPGQDPQFLISFYEKMQSDKGSIPDRFSAQQFSDYHSELNMSSLELGDSALYFCASSTQGNTEAFFGQGTRLTVV.

This clone was seen a single time. The genes are TRBV5-1 and TRBJ2-3; the match to TRBD2 covers 8 bases. J was trimmed by 0 bases and V by 4 bases; bases with no gene match: 7. Germline loops: CDR1 SGHRS, CDR2 YFSETQ. The CDR3 covers 16 residues. This CDR3 is CASSQGLAESTDTQYF. The DNA of the CDR3 is TGCGCCAGCAGCCAAGGACTAGCTGAAAGCACAGATACGCAGTATTTT.